This T cell receptor (beta chain) emerged from a study of blood T cell dynamics during melanoma immunotherapy. Sequencing used immunoSEQ multiplex PCR; TCRdb keeps in-frame clones, though not all of them. The table shows about 15,000 clones, with 70% to 90% occurring only once. As to time point: pre-treatment baseline. This sample comprised blood, obtained from a patient treated with checkpoint blockade. The origin of this receptor is a human donor with melanoma.

Written as DNA, the CDR3 is TGTGCCAGCCGCGACAGGGCGGGAAACACCATATATTTT. Its translation is CASRDRAGNTIYF. The chain employs TRBV5-6 and TRBJ1-3; 7 nucleotides line up with TRBD1. J lost 4 bases, V lost 7 bases, and 5 bases had no gene match. The germline CDR1 and CDR2 sequences are SGHDT and YYEEEE. This CDR3 region has 13 residues.